The next 28 T cell receptor beta chains were all read from a single sample in a study of T cell responses to AZD1222 COVID-19 vaccine. The repertoire was sequenced with immunoSEQ multiplex PCR; TCRdb's copy has only in-frame clones and lacks some. The data contain about 200,000 clones, 85% to 95% of them singletons. The material sequenced was peripheral blood, taken 28 days after the second AZD1222 dose. These TCRs come from an adult who received the AZD1222 COVID-19 vaccine.

The rearrangement uses TRBV5-5 and TRBJ2-6, with 12 bases aligning to TRBD1. This CDR3 has 17 residues. Germline loops: CDR1 SGHKS, CDR2 YYEKEE (reference sequence). The ends lost 5 bases at V and 1 base at J; junction bases unmatched: 4. The CDR3 DNA is TGTGCCAGCAGAGGGACAGGGGGCTATTCTGGGGCCAACGTCCTGACTTTC. As protein: CASRGTGGYSGANVLTF.

The rearrangement joins TRBV7-3 to TRBJ2-7; TRBD1 is a possible D gene (5 bases). The CDR3 consists of 15 residues. V was pared by 2 bases and J by 4 bases, with 15 bases between. Germline V gene sequence: CDR1 SGHTA, CDR2 FQGTGA. In DNA form, the CDR3 reads TGTGCCAGCAGCTTAGGGGTAGGGGTAAGGTACGAGCAGTACTTC. Protein sequence: CASSLGVGVRYEQYF.

This chain connects TRBV18 to TRBJ1-5; possibly TRBD1 for D (5 bases). The CDR3 is made up of 15 amino acids. V lost 1 base and J 3 bases, leaving 10 bases between the germline ends. Germline lookup yields CDR1 KGHSH and CDR2 LQKENI. The chain's CDR3 is CASSPLDSPNQPQHF. The CDR3 nucleotides read TGTGCCAGCTCACCACTCGACAGCCCCAATCAGCCCCAGCATTTT.

The chain links TRBV7-3 to TRBJ2-1; no firm D call. This CDR3 region has 14 residues. The germline gives CDR1 SGHTA, CDR2 FQGTGA. V shed 6 bases and J shed 5 bases, with 14 bases lying between them. CDR3 in DNA: TGTGCCAGCAGACCCAATCCGGGCCACAATGAGCAGTTCTTC. It is translated as CASRPNPGHNEQFF.

The chain is built from TRBV12-3 or TRBV12-4 and TRBJ2-2; either TRBD1 or TRBD2 may fit D (6 bases each). CDR3 length: 13 amino acids. The V end lost 2 bases, the J end lost 8 bases, and 9 bases lay between the germline ends. CDR3 in amino acids: CASSLRGRGELFF. CDR3 bases: TGTGCCAGCAGTTTAAGGGGGAGGGGGGAGCTGTTTTTT.

The V call is TRBV5-1, the J call TRBJ1-5; TRBD1 aligns across 7 bases. The V and J ends lost 0 bases and 7 bases, in that order; junction bases with no gene match: 7. Per the germline V gene, CDR1 is SGHRS and CDR2 is YFSETQ. The CDR3 length is 15 residues. CDR3 amino acids: CASSLGVGGDQPQHF. The CDR3 coding sequence is TGCGCCAGCAGCTTGGGGGTAGGGGGCGACCAGCCCCAGCATTTT.

The chain carries TRBV25-1 and TRBJ1-1; D not resolved. The V end was cut by 4 bases, the J end by 4 bases, with 22 bases between. CDR1 and CDR2 (germline): MGHDK, SYGVNS. This CDR3 has 17 amino acids. CDR3 bases: TGTGCCAGCAGTGTCCGCCTCCCCGGGGATCGGGGCACTGAAGCTTTCTTT. Translating gives CASSVRLPGDRGTEAFF.

J is TRBJ1-1 and V is TRBV12-3 or TRBV12-4; maybe TRBD1 (6 bases). The germline V and J ends were trimmed by 8 bases and 2 bases, with 9 bases remaining between them. The CDR3 has 12 amino acids. This CDR3 reads CASSQGNTEAFF. DNA for the CDR3: TGTGCCAGCTCACAGGGAAACACTGAAGCTTTCTTT.

The J gene is TRBJ1-4, the V gene TRBV3-1 (or the pseudogene TRBV3-2); possibly TRBD1 for D (6 bases). This CDR3 contains 15 residues. Trimming stripped 4 bases from V and 8 bases from J, with 17 bases between. The V gene's germline CDR1 is LGHDT and CDR2 YNNKEL (reference sequence). In nucleotides, the CDR3 is TGTGCCAGCAGCCCCCGGACAGCGTGGGGGGAAAAACTGTTTTTT. It yields the protein CASSPRTAWGEKLFF.

This chain connects TRBV19 to TRBJ1-4; D gene uncertain. The V gene's germline CDR1 is LNHDA and CDR2 SQIVND (reference sequence). V lost 1 base, J lost 0 bases, and 12 bases lay in between. CDR3 length: 17 residues. The CDR3 nucleotides are TGTGCCAGTAGTATAGGGGCCAGAAGAGCAACTAATGAAAAACTGTTTTTT. It translates to CASSIGARRATNEKLFF.

Only one count was recorded for this clone. This chain connects TRBV10-3 to TRBJ2-1; TRBD2 agrees at 9 bases. CDR1 is ENHRY, CDR2 SYGVKD, per germline. After removal of 11 bases from V and 6 bases from J, the junction contained 11 bases not matched to a gene. CDR3 length equals 14 residues. The CDR3 DNA reads as TGTGCCGGCGGCCGCGGGGGGGACCTCAATGAGCAGTTCTTC. This encodes CAGGRGGDLNEQFF.

This chain connects TRBV7-3 to TRBJ2-1, with D possibly being TRBD2 (7 bases). Germline V CDR1 and CDR2: SGHTA, FQGTGA. Trimming took 5 bases from V and 7 from J, leaving 24 bases between them. The CDR3 runs to 17 residues. The CDR3 DNA reads as TGTGCCAGCAGCCTCCAGACCCGTTTCGCGGGGGCAAATGAGCAGTTCTTC. Translation gives CASSLQTRFAGANEQFF.

The J gene is TRBJ1-4, the V gene TRBV19; TRBD1 agrees at 7 bases. Germline assignment: CDR1 LNHDA and CDR2 SQIVND (reference sequence). This CDR3 has 17 amino acids. The trim removed 4 bases at V and 3 bases at J, leaving 11 bases unmatched. CDR3 nucleotides: TGTGCCAGTAGTAAACCCGGCAGGGGGGGATCTAATGAAAAACTGTTTTTT. Translation gives CASSKPGRGGSNEKLFF. The whole variable domain, remainder taken from reference TRBV19 and TRBJ1-4, is DGGITQSPKYLFRKEGQNVTLSCEQNLNHDAMYWYRQDPGQGLRLIYYSQIVNDFQKGDIAEGYSVSREKKESFPLTVTSAQKNPTAFYLCASSKPGRGGSNEKLFFGSGTQLSVL.

The chain employs TRBV9 and TRBJ1-2; D remains ambiguous. From germline, CDR1 is SGDLS and CDR2 YYNGEE. Trimming cost V 6 bases and J 2 bases, with 17 bases left between them. The CDR3 totals 15 residues. Here the CDR3 reads CASTPGVGNNYGYTF. The CDR3 DNA follows: TGTGCCAGCACCCCCGGGGTGGGGAACAACTATGGCTACACCTTC. Together with reference TRBV9 and TRBJ1-2, the CDR3 gives the full variable domain: DSGVTQTPKHLITATGQRVTLRCSPRSGDLSVYWYQQSLDQGLQFLIQYYNGEERAKGNILERFSAQQFPDLHSELNLSSLELGDSALYFCASTPGVGNNYGYTFGSGTRLTVV.

The chain has TRBV7-2 and TRBJ1-2; D is unresolved. This CDR3 contains 14 residues. CDR1 is SGHTA, CDR2 FQGNSA, per germline. V was shortened by 2 bases and J by 4 bases, with 11 bases between the two germline ends. For the CDR3, the DNA is TGTGCCAGCAGCTTAATCAGTCCGGGCTATGGCTACACCTTC. This sequence encodes CASSLISPGYGYTF.

The rearrangement links TRBV6-5 to TRBJ1-1; perhaps TRBD1 as D (6 bases). The germline V gene encodes CDR1 MNHEY and CDR2 SVGAGI. CDR3 size: 14 residues. V gave up 6 bases and J gave up 7 bases, with 18 bases separating them. The CDR3 DNA reads TGTGCCAGCAGCAACCTCCAGGGGTACAGTGAAGCTTTCTTT. It codes for CASSNLQGYSEAFF.

This chain uses TRBV19 with TRBJ1-2, with D unresolved. Germline V gives CDR1 LNHDA, CDR2 SQIVND (reference sequence). CDR3 length: 14 residues. Trimming shortened V by 6 bases and J by 6 bases, and 17 bases separated the two germline ends. The CDR3 sequence: CASSRTGGLDGYTF. CDR3 nucleotide sequence: TGTGCCAGTAGCCGGACGGGCGGACTTGATGGCTACACCTTC.

The rearrangement uses TRBV4-3 and TRBJ2-5, with D unclear. The germline gives CDR1 LGHNA, CDR2 YSLEER. The ends were cut back, 2 bases at V and 0 bases at J, with 7 bases in the middle. The CDR3 sequence is 14 residues long. CDR3 residues: CASSQLGNQETQYF. The CDR3, as DNA: TGCGCCAGCAGCCAATTGGGGAACCAAGAGACCCAGTACTTC.

The chain combines TRBV4-3 with TRBJ1-6; D may be TRBD1 (6 bases). CDR3 length: 15 residues. The V gene lost 3 bases and the J gene lost 8 bases, with 14 bases spanning the gap. CDR1 is LGHNA and CDR2 is YSLEER in the germline V gene. In DNA, the CDR3 is TGCGCCAGCAGCCATGGGGGGCGACTTGATTCACCCCTCCACTTT. Translated: CASSHGGRLDSPLHF.

This clone was found a few times. This chain uses TRBV29-1 with TRBJ1-1, with unresolved D. Germline-derived CDR1 and CDR2 are SQVTM and ANQGSEA. Trimming took 5 bases from V and 7 from J, leaving 11 bases between them. This CDR3 has 11 residues. This CDR3 reads CSVSGIGEAFF. CDR3 DNA sequence: TGCAGCGTTTCCGGTATTGGTGAAGCTTTCTTT.

This chain joins TRBV7-9 and TRBJ2-3; a weak D match, TRBD2 (6 bases). The CDR3 spans 15 residues. With 1 base removed from V and 3 bases from J, the gap between germline ends came to 11 bases. The germline V gene has CDR1 SEHNR and CDR2 FQNEAQ (reference sequence). The CDR3 sequence is CASSLVAGMTDTQYF. The CDR3 DNA sequence: TGTGCCAGCAGCTTAGTTGCGGGGATGACAGATACGCAGTATTTT.

In this sample, this clone turned up once. This chain links TRBV14 with TRBJ2-7, with 7 bases that match TRBD2. The V gene's germline CDR1 is SGHDN and CDR2 FVKESK. V shed 4 bases, J shed 5 bases, and the junction held 14 bases outside the gene matches. The CDR3 spans 16 residues. The CDR3, as DNA: TGTGCCAGCAGCCCAATTGGGCGGGGAGGGTTGAACGAGCAGTACTTC. Translating gives CASSPIGRGGLNEQYF.

The V gene is TRBV7-9, the J gene TRBJ1-1, with D hard to call. Germline lookup yields CDR1 SEHNR and CDR2 FQNEAQ (reference sequence). This CDR3 spans 15 amino acids. Trimming cost V 5 bases and J 0 bases, with 13 bases left between them. This CDR3 reads CASSRAGGMNTEAFF. CDR3 DNA: TGTGCCAGCAGCAGAGCGGGCGGCATGAACACTGAAGCTTTCTTT.

The rearrangement joins TRBV7-3 to TRBJ2-1; 8 bases fit TRBD2. Germline V gives CDR1 SGHTA, CDR2 FQGTGA. Trimming at V came to 5 bases and at J to 5 bases, leaving 8 bases not matched to a gene. The CDR3 runs 15 residues. The CDR3 protein is CASSPRGGPNNEQFF. CDR3 coding DNA: TGTGCCAGCAGCCCCCGGGGGGGCCCAAACAATGAGCAGTTCTTC.

This chain joins TRBV19 and TRBJ2-1; no reliable D call. The CDR3 is made up of 11 amino acids. Germline-derived CDR1 and CDR2 are LNHDA and SQIVND (reference sequence). Trimming removed 5 bases at V and 10 bases at J, with 9 bases between. In DNA form, the CDR3 reads TGTGCCAGTAGTGGTCTGCGAGAGCAGTTCTTC. Its protein is CASSGLREQFF. Full variable domain (missing parts from reference TRBV19 and TRBJ2-1): DGGITQSPKYLFRKEGQNVTLSCEQNLNHDAMYWYRQDPGQGLRLIYYSQIVNDFQKGDIAEGYSVSREKKESFPLTVTSAQKNPTAFYLCASSGLREQFFGPGTRLTVL.

The genes are TRBV3-1 (or the pseudogene TRBV3-2) and TRBJ2-2, with a possible D match to TRBD2 (6 bases). The germline V gene encodes CDR1 LGHDT and CDR2 YNNKEL (reference sequence). Trimming stripped 4 bases from V and 2 bases from J, with 11 bases between. The CDR3 is 15 residues long. The DNA for the CDR3 is TGTGCCAGCAGCCTGGAGGGGCCCAACACCGGGGAGCTGTTTTTT. Translation gives CASSLEGPNTGELFF.

The V and J genes are TRBV28 and TRBJ1-2; 8 nucleotides agree with TRBD1. From germline, CDR1 is MDHEN and CDR2 SYDVKM. The V gene end was trimmed by 6 bases and the J gene end by 8 bases; junction bases not matched to a gene: 5. The CDR3 has 12 amino acids. CDR3 in amino acids: CASRQGAGGYTF. The DNA of the CDR3 is TGTGCCAGCAGGCAGGGGGCAGGAGGCTACACCTTC.

A single count supports this clone. The J gene is TRBJ1-1, the V gene TRBV6-1; D is uncertain. CDR3 length: 18 residues. The V gene lost 1 base and the J gene lost 8 bases, with 26 bases spanning the gap. Germline loops: CDR1 MNHNS, CDR2 SASEGT. CDR3 in amino acids: CASSEGYLREEYKIEAFF. As DNA, the CDR3 is TGTGCCAGCAGTGAAGGGTATCTGAGGGAAGAATATAAAATAGAAGCTTTCTTT.